This TCR beta chain appears in the sequencing data of a study of Ad26.COV2.S vaccination and SARS-CoV-2 variants. This CDR3 has 14 residues. Trimming took 1 base from V and 2 from J, leaving 9 bases between them. The germline CDR1 and CDR2 sequences are MNHNS and SASEGT. Treatment indicated: some 20 received Ad26.COV2.S at low or high dose, single or two shots; 5 received placebo; per-sample allocation not given. At day 63 after the first vaccine or placebo injection, samples were drawn. This clone was detected only a few times. Data came from immunoSEQ multiplex PCR; TCRdb stores just in-frame clones and leaves some out. The data contain a few hundred thousand clones, 87% of them singletons.

The chain employs TRBV6-1 and TRBJ2-7; maybe TRBD1 (6 bases). This clonotype was sampled from a person between 18 and 65 years old who received the Ad26.COV2.S COVID-19 vaccine or a placebo. Sequencing used peripheral blood, obtained in a trial of Ad26.COV2.S vaccine versus placebo. The CDR3 protein is CASSEGWTAYEQYF. In nucleotides, the CDR3 is TGTGCCAGCAGTGAAGGATGGACAGCCTACGAGCAGTACTTC.